The rows below give T cell receptor beta chains drawn from one sample of a study of blood T cell repertoires in COVID-19. Profiling relied on immunoSEQ multiplex PCR, and the TCRdb table lists in-frame clones only, not all of them. The sample includes about 220,000 clones, under 90% seen only once; the top ten take about 3.7%. What was sequenced was PBMCs or T cells enriched from blood (not recorded which). These receptors came from a woman aged 55-69 years who had recovered from COVID-19. Both conserved end residues are part of each CDR3. A D gene is named only where the DNA matches it firmly. Size values are once, few and many counts, or a class for expanded clones, and some rows have none.

abundance,v_gene,d_gene,j_gene,CDR3aa,CDR3nt
NA,TRBV4-2,TRBD2,TRBJ2-7,CASSQDQGASGRPDYEQYF,TGTGCCAGCAGCCAAGATCAGGGGGCTAGCGGGAGACCTGACTACGAGCAGTACTTC
once,TRBV15,TRBD2,TRBJ2-1,CATSREGAGGYNEQFF,TGTGCCACCAGCAGAGAAGGGGCGGGGGGCTACAATGAGCAGTTCTTC
NA,TRBV19,TRBD1,TRBJ1-2,CASSTQQGAYGYTF,TGTGCCAGTAGTACCCAACAGGGGGCTTATGGCTACACCTTC
NA,TRBV5-1,TRBD2,TRBJ2-1,CASSPSPSSGKGNEQFF,TGCGCCAGCAGCCCCTCCCCCTCTAGCGGGAAGGGGAATGAGCAGTTCTTC
NA,TRBV6-5,NA,TRBJ2-1,CASSRPTGEYNEQFF,TGTGCCAGCAGCCGACCGACAGGAGAGTACAATGAGCAGTTCTTC
NA,TRBV5-6,NA,TRBJ2-3,CASSPSPGVSWVRQYF,TGTGCCAGCAGCCCCTCTCCAGGGGTCAGCTGGGTTAGGCAGTATTTT
once,TRBV10-3,NA,TRBJ2-7,CAISDRARGNEQYF,TGTGCCATCAGTGACCGGGCGCGGGGAAACGAGCAGTACTTC
once,TRBV7-2,NA,TRBJ2-7,CASSLSTGIAYEQYF,TGTGCCAGCAGCTTATCCACCGGGATAGCCTACGAGCAGTACTTC
NA,TRBV7-6,NA,TRBJ1-2,CASSSRESIYGYTF,TGTGCCAGCAGCTCCCGGGAATCTATCTATGGCTACACCTTC
NA,TRBV19,TRBD1,TRBJ2-7,CASSIAQGFEQYF,TGTGCCAGTAGTATAGCACAGGGGTTCGAGCAGTACTTC
NA,TRBV29-1,TRBD2,TRBJ2-1,CSVDTPGTSGIEQFF,TGCAGCGTTGATACCCCAGGGACTAGCGGGATTGAGCAGTTCTTC
NA,TRBV24-1,NA,TRBJ2-3,CATSDATSGGTDTQYF,TGTGCCACCAGTGATGCTACATCCGGAGGCACAGATACGCAGTATTTT
few,TRBV25-1,TRBD1,TRBJ1-3,CASSAGTGSGNTIYF,TGTGCCAGCAGTGCGGGGACAGGGTCTGGAAACACCATATATTTT
few,TRBV27,TRBD1,TRBJ2-7,CASRGQDNSYEQYF,TGTGCCAGCAGAGGACAGGATAACTCCTACGAGCAGTACTTC
NA,TRBV24-1,NA,TRBJ2-7,CATSDFRGEQYF,TGTGCCACCAGTGATTTCAGGGGCGAGCAGTACTTC
NA,TRBV5-1,NA,TRBJ2-1,CASSPWGRDEQFF,TGCGCCAGCAGCCCCTGGGGCCGCGATGAGCAGTTCTTC
once,TRBV2,TRBD1,TRBJ1-1,CASSDLQGRNTEAFF,TGTGCCAGCAGTGACCTACAGGGGCGGAACACTGAAGCTTTCTTT
NA,TRBV7-2,TRBD1,TRBJ1-4,CASSPTGIGEKLFF,TGTGCCAGCAGCCCGACAGGGATAGGCGAAAAACTGTTTTTT
NA,TRBV6-2/TRBV6-3,NA,TRBJ2-5,CASSAGAETQYF,TGTGCCAGCAGCGCGGGGGCTGAGACCCAGTACTTC
NA,TRBV4-1,NA,TRBJ2-7,CASSQDWSGGGEQYF,TGCGCCAGCAGCCAAGACTGGTCAGGGGGAGGCGAGCAGTACTTC
NA,TRBV3-1/TRBV3-2,NA,TRBJ1-3,CASSQDSVAGNTIYF,TGTGCCAGCAGCCAAGATTCGGTGGCTGGAAACACCATATATTTT
NA,TRBV4-3,NA,TRBJ1-1,CASSQERQGKAFF,TGCGCCAGCAGCCAAGAACGGCAGGGTAAGGCTTTCTTT
NA,TRBV2,NA,TRBJ1-4,CASSVREGEKLFF,TGTGCCAGCAGCGTTAGGGAGGGGGAAAAACTGTTTTTT
NA,TRBV7-2,TRBD1,TRBJ1-2,CASSFNQGDAGYTF,TGTGCCAGCAGCTTCAATCAGGGGGATGCTGGCTACACCTTC
NA,TRBV6-5,NA,TRBJ2-1,CASSYDKPLYNEQFF,TGTGCCAGCAGTTACGACAAGCCATTATACAATGAGCAGTTCTTC
NA,TRBV5-5,NA,TRBJ2-1,CASSSRADEQFF,TGTGCCAGCAGCTCCAGGGCGGATGAGCAGTTCTTC
NA,TRBV2,NA,TRBJ2-1,CASMAGSYNEQFF,TGTGCCAGCATGGCGGGCTCCTACAATGAGCAGTTCTTC
NA,TRBV7-2,TRBD2,TRBJ2-7,CASSTGTSGRVEGEQYF,TGTGCCAGCAGCACCGGGACTAGCGGGAGGGTGGAGGGCGAGCAGTACTTC
few,TRBV7-8,TRBD1,TRBJ1-2,CASSFGQGGLKDGYTF,TGTGCCAGCAGCTTCGGACAGGGCGGACTCAAGGATGGCTACACCTTC
NA,TRBV6-1,TRBD2,TRBJ2-2,CASSAYLLAGNTGELFF,TGTGCCAGCAGTGCTTACTTACTAGCGGGGAACACCGGGGAGCTGTTTTTT
NA,TRBV7-9,TRBD1,TRBJ2-3,CASSLPTGGAYTDTQYF,TGTGCCAGCAGTCTTCCCACAGGGGGCGCCTACACAGATACGCAGTATTTT
NA,TRBV5-1,TRBD1,TRBJ2-5,CASSLVGTGGSETQYF,TGCGCCAGCAGCTTGGTCGGGACAGGGGGATCAGAGACCCAGTACTTC
NA,TRBV2,NA,TRBJ1-1,CASSVEAPGGAFF,TGTGCCAGCAGTGTGGAGGCCCCGGGAGGAGCTTTCTTT
NA,TRBV5-4,TRBD1,TRBJ1-4,CASSLSGQGHEKLFF,TGTGCCAGCAGCTTATCGGGACAGGGACATGAAAAACTGTTTTTT
NA,TRBV18,TRBD2,TRBJ2-2,CASSPPLAGTTGELFF,TGTGCCAGCTCACCACCGCTAGCGGGTACCACCGGGGAGCTGTTTTTT
NA,TRBV19,NA,TRBJ1-5,CASRAEYQPQHF,TGTGCCAGTAGGGCCGAATATCAGCCCCAGCATTTT
NA,TRBV19,NA,TRBJ1-4,CASAPSGNEKLFF,TGTGCCAGTGCGCCCTCGGGGAATGAAAAACTGTTTTTT
NA,TRBV7-8,NA,TRBJ2-4,CASSPPDFIQYF,TGTGCCAGCAGCCCCCCGGACTTCATTCAGTACTTC
NA,TRBV29-1,TRBD1,TRBJ1-5,CSVLTGAGQPQHF,TGCAGCGTTCTTACAGGGGCAGGGCAGCCCCAGCATTTT
NA,TRBV18,TRBD1,TRBJ1-5,CASSPQTGGEAQPQHF,TGTGCCAGCTCACCACAGACAGGGGGCGAGGCTCAGCCCCAGCATTTT
NA,TRBV6-5,NA,TRBJ2-1,CASSPREGDREQFF,TGTGCCAGCAGCCCCCGAGAGGGGGATCGAGAGCAGTTCTTC
NA,TRBV25-1,NA,TRBJ1-2,CASSELGQLNYGYTF,TGTGCCAGCAGTGAATTGGGGCAGCTTAACTATGGCTACACCTTC
NA,TRBV12-5,TRBD1,TRBJ1-6,CASGLPLMGGDRLGNSPLHF,TGTGCTAGTGGTTTGCCCCTTATGGGCGGGGACAGGCTAGGCAATTCACCCCTCCACTTT
NA,TRBV5-6,NA,TRBJ2-3,CASSPGTHPYTQYF,TGTGCCAGCAGCCCCGGGACACATCCTTATACGCAGTATTTT
NA,TRBV4-3,NA,TRBJ1-2,CASSQSQGRVVGGYTF,TGCGCCAGCAGCCAGTCACAGGGTAGGGTTGTCGGGGGCTACACCTTC
NA,TRBV18,TRBD2,TRBJ2-7,CASSPGLDSYEQYF,TGTGCCAGCTCACCAGGACTAGACTCCTACGAGCAGTACTTC
NA,TRBV5-6,NA,TRBJ2-1,CASSQDYRNEQFF,TGTGCCAGCAGCCAAGACTACCGGAATGAGCAGTTCTTC
NA,TRBV27,NA,TRBJ2-5,CASSLRGTLETQYF,TGTGCCAGCAGTTTACGGGGGACCTTGGAGACCCAGTACTTC
NA,TRBV7-9,TRBD2,TRBJ2-5,CASSLSEAGEETQYF,TGTGCCAGCAGCTTATCCGAGGCGGGAGAGGAGACCCAGTACTTC
NA,TRBV29-1,NA,TRBJ1-6,CSVIIQGADSPLHF,TGCAGCGTTATAATACAGGGTGCGGATTCACCCCTCCACTTT
NA,TRBV6-5,NA,TRBJ2-7,CASSTGSHEQYF,TGTGCCAGCTCTACGGGGTCACACGAGCAGTACTTC
NA,TRBV19,NA,TRBJ1-2,CASRTGDTGGSYGYTF,TGTGCCAGTAGGACCGGAGACACCGGAGGTAGCTATGGCTACACCTTC
NA,TRBV27,TRBD2,TRBJ2-2,CASSLSLAGANTGELFF,TGTGCCAGCAGTCTTTCACTAGCGGGAGCGAACACCGGGGAGCTGTTTTTT
NA,TRBV19,NA,TRBJ2-3,CASSISGERTDTQYF,TGTGCCAGTAGTATTTCAGGGGAGCGCACAGATACGCAGTATTTT
few,TRBV7-8,NA,TRBJ1-1,CASSARTVYTEAFF,TGTGCCAGCAGCGCCCGGACAGTTTACACTGAAGCTTTCTTT
once,TRBV29-1,TRBD2,TRBJ2-1,CSVVGAGGSSYNEQFF,TGCAGCGTTGTAGGAGCGGGAGGGAGCTCCTACAATGAGCAGTTCTTC
NA,TRBV6-5,TRBD1,TRBJ1-2,CASSYVRQGGNYGYTF,TGTGCCAGCAGTTATGTGAGACAGGGTGGTAACTATGGCTACACCTTC
NA,TRBV5-4,TRBD1,TRBJ2-7,CASSYLRDRANEQYF,TGTGCCAGCAGTTACCTCCGGGACAGGGCCAACGAGCAGTACTTC
NA,TRBV24-1,TRBD1,TRBJ1-1,CATSDQQGSEAFF,TGTGCCACCAGTGATCAACAGGGGTCTGAAGCTTTCTTT